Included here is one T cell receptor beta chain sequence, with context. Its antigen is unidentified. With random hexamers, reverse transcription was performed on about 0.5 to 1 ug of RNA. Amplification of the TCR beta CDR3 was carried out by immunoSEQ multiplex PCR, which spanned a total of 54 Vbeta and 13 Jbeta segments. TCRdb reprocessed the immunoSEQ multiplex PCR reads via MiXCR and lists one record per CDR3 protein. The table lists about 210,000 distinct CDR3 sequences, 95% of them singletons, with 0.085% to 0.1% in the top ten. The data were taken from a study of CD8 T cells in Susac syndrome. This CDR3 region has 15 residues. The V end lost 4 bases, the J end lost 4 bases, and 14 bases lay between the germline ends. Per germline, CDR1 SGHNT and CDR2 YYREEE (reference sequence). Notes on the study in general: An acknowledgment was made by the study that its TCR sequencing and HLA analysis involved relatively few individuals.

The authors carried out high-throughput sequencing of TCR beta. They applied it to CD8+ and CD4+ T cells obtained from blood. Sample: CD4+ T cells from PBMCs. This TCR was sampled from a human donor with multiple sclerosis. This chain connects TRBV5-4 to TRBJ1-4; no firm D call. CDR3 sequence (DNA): TGTGCCAGCAGCCCCCCAGGAGGGCATAATGAAAAACTGTTTTTT. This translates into CASSPPGGHNEKLFF.